Below, 4 T cell receptor beta chains from the same sample are listed, as sequenced in a study of T cell responses to AZD1222 COVID-19 vaccine. Sequencing was performed with immunoSEQ multiplex PCR; in TCRdb, only in-frame clones are kept and a portion is missing. Among 60,000 to 75,000 clones, over 75% were seen once, and the ten largest hold roughly a fifth. The sample was peripheral blood, taken on day 0 of AZD1222 vaccination. Source of these receptors: an adult in good health.

The chain is built from TRBV9 and TRBJ1-6, with TRBD1 matching 8 bases. CDR3 size: 16 residues. Unmatched junction bases numbered 16, after V lost 7 bases and J lost 10 bases. Germline lookup yields CDR1 SGDLS and CDR2 YYNGEE. CDR3 region: CASSPDPRGRGSPLHF. The CDR3 nucleotides read TGTGCCAGCTCCCCTGACCCCAGGGGGCGAGGCTCACCCCTCCACTTT.

The V gene is TRBV18, the J gene TRBJ1-5; unclear D gene. Trimming shortened V by 3 bases and J by 4 bases, and 16 bases separated the two germline ends. Per germline, CDR1 KGHSH and CDR2 LQKENI. The CDR3 runs 16 residues. This CDR3 reads CASSPTSKVTNQPQHF. The CDR3 DNA reads TGTGCCAGCTCACCCACCTCAAAGGTAACGAATCAGCCCCAGCATTTT.

The chain employs TRBV3-1 (or the pseudogene TRBV3-2) and TRBJ1-2; D gene ambiguous. Trimming cost V 4 bases and J 7 bases, with 10 bases left between them. CDR3 length: 12 amino acids. CDR1 LGHDT and CDR2 YNNKEL come from the germline V gene (reference sequence). CDR3 nucleotide sequence: TGTGCCAGCAGCCGGGCAGGTCCTGGCTACACCTTC. Translating it yields CASSRAGPGYTF.

In this sample, this clone turned up once. CDR3 DNA sequence: TGCGCCAGCAGCTTGGCCGGGACAGGACTAAACACCATATATTTT. Translated: CASSLAGTGLNTIYF. The chain carries TRBV5-1 and TRBJ1-3; 8 positions agree with TRBD1. V lost 0 bases, J lost 6 bases, and 5 bases stayed unmatched. This CDR3 spans 15 amino acids. CDR1 and CDR2 from the germline V gene are SGHRS and YFSETQ.